This T cell receptor beta chain was captured in a study of OX40 agonist ivuxolimab in advanced cancers. Germline V gene sequence: CDR1 SGDLS, CDR2 YYNGEE. After removal of 2 bases from V and 12 bases from J, the junction contained 5 bases not matched to a gene. This CDR3 is 13 amino acids long. Libraries were prepared by immunoSEQ multiplex PCR; TCRdb keeps only in-frame clonotypes and omits some of them. The sample lists around 80,000 clones; less than 90% were seen once. This rearrangement joins TRBV9 to TRBJ2-1, with 10 nucleotides matching TRBD1. The sequence derives from an adult with an advanced solid tumor such as melanoma, head and neck, liver or kidney cancer. Sample: CD4+ or CD8+ T cells sorted from blood, taken in a trial of the OX40 agonist ivuxolimab. The chain's CDR3 is CASSVGDRGGQFF. The CDR3 bases are TGTGCCAGCAGCGTCGGGGACAGGGGAGGGCAGTTCTTC. Full variable domain (missing parts from reference TRBV9 and TRBJ2-1): DSGVTQTPKHLITATGQRVTLRCSPRSGDLSVYWYQQSLDQGLQFLIQYYNGEERAKGNILERFSAQQFPDLHSELNLSSLELGDSALYFCASSVGDRGGQFFGPGTRLTVL.